Listed below are T cell receptor beta chains from one sample, sequenced in a study of T cell repertoires in cytomegalovirus infection. The antigens these receptors bind are not known. Each CDR3 protein is one row after TCRdb ran MiXCR on the reads. The repertoire consists of approximately 990,000 distinct CDR3 sequences, with about a third occurring once and the leading ten covering roughly 13%. The material was cultured CD8+ T cells from PBMCs, obtained from culture after CMV antigen stimulation. The receptors here all came from a human donor in good health (CMV status not recorded). Some clones in this sample may be carry-over from other donors' samples. The CDR3 runs from the conserved cysteine through the conserved F or W. The D gene is left open where the match is weak. Only some rows state a clone size, as once, few, many or a class for expanded clones.

TRBD2,TRBJ2-1,TRBV4-3,many,TGCGCCAGCAGCCATTCCCTACGTAGCGGGGGTCTAAATGAGCAGTTCTTC,CASSHSLRSGGLNEQFF
-,TRBJ1-2,TRBV7-8,once,TGTGCCAGCAGCTCCCTGGTGCGGGCCCCCTATGGCTACACCTTC,CASSSLVRAPYGYTF
TRBD2,TRBJ2-5,TRBV4-2,-,TGTGCCAGCAGCCCCTCGGGACTAGTCAAAGAGACCCAGTACTTC,CASSPSGLVKETQYF
-,TRBJ1-1,TRBV6-5,-,TGTGCCGCGATAAGGGGTGACACTGAAGCTTTCTTT,CAAIRGDTEAFF
-,TRBJ1-1,TRBV7-6,-,TGTGCCAGCAGCCAGGGGACCTACACTGAAGCTTTCTTT,CASSQGTYTEAFF
TRBD1,TRBJ1-4,TRBV12-3/TRBV12-4,-,TGTGCCAGCAGACCCGGGACAGGACTGGGGGGGAAACTGTTTTTT,CASRPGTGLGGKLFF
TRBD1,TRBJ2-3,TRBV28,few,TGTGCCAGCAGTTTAAAGGACAGGGGGTACACAGATACGCAGTATTTT,CASSLKDRGYTDTQYF
-,TRBJ1-1,TRBV9,-,TGTGCCAGCAGCCCGAGCGGCAGGCCGTTGATTACTGAAGCTTTCTTT,CASSPSGRPLITEAFF
TRBD2,TRBJ2-5,TRBV6-5,-,TGTGCCAGCAGTAGGACTAGCGGGGGGGCTGAGACCCAGTACTTC,CASSRTSGGAETQYF
TRBD1,TRBJ2-1,TRBV19,few,TGTGCCAGTAGTACACAGGGGTTACCTTCTTTCAATGAGCAGTTCTTC,CASSTQGLPSFNEQFF
-,TRBJ1-1,TRBV7-9,many,TGTGCCAGCAGCTTTCGCCAAGGGCCTGTCGACACTGAAGCTTTCTTT,CASSFRQGPVDTEAFF
-,TRBJ1-5,TRBV6-1,-,TGTGCCAGCAGTCCCGGTCCGGGGAGACCCTATAGCAATCAGCCCCAGCATTTT,CASSPGPGRPYSNQPQHF
TRBD1,TRBJ1-2,TRBV7-6,many,TGTGCCAGCAGCCCCCGGACAGGGGGCAGCTATGGCTACACCTTC,CASSPRTGGSYGYTF
-,TRBJ2-3,TRBV12-3/TRBV12-4,-,TGTGCCAGCAGACGGTGGAATACGCAGTATTTT,CASRRWNTQYF
TRBD1,TRBJ1-1,TRBV12-3/TRBV12-4,few,TGTGCCAGCACCACGGGACAGGAAGCTTTCTTT,CASTTGQEAFF
TRBD2,TRBJ2-7,TRBV10-3,few,TGTGCCATCAGTGCGGATGGTAGCGGGGGCTCCTACGAGCAGTACTTC,CAISADGSGGSYEQYF
-,TRBJ1-6,TRBV7-2,many,TGTGCCAGCAGCCCAATTAGCTCCTATAATTCACCCCTCCACTTT,CASSPISSYNSPLHF
TRBD2,TRBJ2-2,TRBV7-3,-,TGTGCCAGCAGCTCCATACTAGCGGCCGGGGAGCTGTTTTTT,CASSSILAAGELFF
TRBD2,TRBJ2-5,TRBV12-3/TRBV12-4,-,TGTGCCAGCAGTTTAATCCGCGGGGGGACTTCGGTGGAGACCCAGTACTTC,CASSLIRGGTSVETQYF
-,TRBJ1-2,TRBV7-9,once,TGTGCCAGTAGCGATACAGTCTATGGCTACACCTTC,CASSDTVYGYTF
-,TRBJ2-7,TRBV6-5,-,TGTGCCAGCAGTTACAGTAACCTCTACGAGCAGTACTTC,CASSYSNLYEQYF
-,TRBJ2-7,TRBV6-2/TRBV6-3,few,TGTGCCAGCAGTTACGGGGGGGCCGGGAACGAGCAGTACTTC,CASSYGGAGNEQYF
TRBD2,TRBJ2-1,TRBV2,-,TGTGCCAGCAGTGAAGCTAGCACTAGCGGGGGTCGGGATGAGCAGTTCTTC,CASSEASTSGGRDEQFF
-,TRBJ2-1,TRBV4-1,-,TGCGCCAGCAGCCAAGTCGTAGATGAGCAGTTCTTC,CASSQVVDEQFF
-,TRBJ1-6,TRBV12-3/TRBV12-4,few,TGTGCCAGCAGTTTTTTTTCGGGGGACGACTCACATAATTCACCCCTCCACTTT,CASSFFSGDDSHNSPLHF
TRBD1,TRBJ1-2,TRBV4-1,-,TGCGCCAGCAGCCAAGGCGGTGTGGACAGGTCCTATGGCTACACCTTC,CASSQGGVDRSYGYTF
-,TRBJ1-4,TRBV7-9,many,TGTGCCAGCAGCTTAGCGGACTCAACTAATGAAAAACTGTTTTTT,CASSLADSTNEKLFF
-,TRBJ1-2,TRBV7-9,many,TGTGCCAGCAGCCTTCTCGACAGGCGGAACTATGGCTACACCTTC,CASSLLDRRNYGYTF
-,TRBJ2-1,TRBV12-3/TRBV12-4,-,TGTGCCAACAGATCCGGGACCGTCCCGCGCAATGAGCAGTTCTTC,CANRSGTVPRNEQFF
-,TRBJ2-3,TRBV6-6,-,TGTGCCAGCAGTTATAGACTAGATGGCACAGATACGCAGTATTTT,CASSYRLDGTDTQYF
-,TRBJ2-7,TRBV29-1,few,TGCAGCGTTGAAGATCAGGGAGAATCCTACGAGCAGTACTTC,CSVEDQGESYEQYF
-,TRBJ1-5,TRBV7-9,-,TGTGCCAGCAGCGGACCCAGAAATCAGCCCCAGCATTTT,CASSGPRNQPQHF
-,TRBJ1-2,TRBV6-1,few,TGTGCCAGCCTTGGAACCCTCAACGACCCTTATGGCTACACCTTC,CASLGTLNDPYGYTF
-,TRBJ1-5,TRBV7-6,few,TGTGCCAGCAGCTTAGAGGAGGGGTCGGCGGGAGCGCCCCAGCATTTT,CASSLEEGSAGAPQHF
-,TRBJ1-2,TRBV12-3/TRBV12-4,-,TGTGCCAGCAGTTTAGGCCCCATCCCGACAGCGGAAACCTATGGCTACACCTTC,CASSLGPIPTAETYGYTF
-,TRBJ1-2,TRBV25-1,few,TGTGCCAGCAGTGAATGGTCGATCCACTATGGCTACACCTTC,CASSEWSIHYGYTF
-,TRBJ1-1,TRBV11-2,-,TGTGCCAGCAGCCCTTATCTCCCCAACTTAAACACTGAAGCTTTCTTT,CASSPYLPNLNTEAFF
TRBD2,TRBJ2-4,TRBV20-1,few,TGCAGTGCTGCAAACCCCGGGACTAGCACAAACATTCAGTACTTC,CSAANPGTSTNIQYF
TRBD1,TRBJ1-1,TRBV20-1,few,TGCAGTGCTAGAGGTGTTGGACAGGGGGCTGAAGCTTTCTTT,CSARGVGQGAEAFF
-,TRBJ1-4,TRBV12-3/TRBV12-4,-,TGTGCCAGCCTCGGGCCGGAGAAAAGTAAACTGTTTTTT,CASLGPEKSKLFF
TRBD2,TRBJ2-1,TRBV28,-,TGTGCCAGCAGTTTGCCTAGCGGACACAATGAGCAGTTCTTC,CASSLPSGHNEQFF
TRBD1,TRBJ2-5,TRBV7-9,-,TGTGCCAGCAGCCCCGGACAGGAAGGAGAGACCCAGTACTTC,CASSPGQEGETQYF
TRBD2,TRBJ2-4,TRBV9,-,TGTGCCAGCAGCGTTAGCGGGGTAGCCAAAAACATTCAGTACTTC,CASSVSGVAKNIQYF
-,TRBJ2-3,TRBV12-3/TRBV12-4,-,TGTGCCAGCAGTTTTTCGGGCGTTGGCACAGATACGCAGTATTTT,CASSFSGVGTDTQYF
-,TRBJ2-2,TRBV7-6,-,TGTGTCAGCAGCTTAGCCAGGACCCCGAACACCGGGGAGCTGTTTTTT,CVSSLARTPNTGELFF
-,TRBJ1-6,TRBV20-1,-,TGCAGTGCTAGAACACCAGGCCCTATATCCCCCTATAATTCACCCCTCCACTTT,CSARTPGPISPYNSPLHF
-,TRBJ1-1,TRBV12-5,-,TGTGTTAGTGGTTATGGTACGGAGAAGGGGCTTAGAACTGAAGCTTTCTTT,CVSGYGTEKGLRTEAFF
TRBD2,TRBJ2-1,TRBV6-1,few,TGTGCCAGCAGTGACCTGGGGCGGGGGGGGTACAATGAGCAGTTCTTC,CASSDLGRGGYNEQFF
TRBD2,TRBJ2-1,TRBV4-1,-,TGCGCCAGCAGCGTTATCCAAGGGAGGACTGGGGAGGGTGAGCAGTTCTTC,CASSVIQGRTGEGEQFF